A single sample gave rise to the 21 T cell receptor beta chains below, sequenced in a study of Ad26.COV2.S vaccination and SARS-CoV-2 variants. Data came from immunoSEQ multiplex PCR; TCRdb stores just in-frame clones and leaves some out. The sample has some 480,000 clones, 70% to 90% seen once. Treatment reported: some 20 received Ad26.COV2.S at low or high dose, single or two shots; roughly 5 received placebo; per-sample allocation not given. Vaccine and placebo recipients were sampled on day 63 after the first injection. The specimen was peripheral blood, collected in a trial of Ad26.COV2.S vaccine versus placebo. These receptors came from a person aged 18 to 65 who received the Ad26.COV2.S COVID-19 vaccine or a placebo.

As for this clone: The same CDR3 arises from other DNA sequences in this sample as well. The chain links TRBV15 to TRBJ2-3; D may be TRBD1 or TRBD2 (6 bases each). The CDR3 extends over 15 amino acids. Trimming removed 1 base at V and 2 bases at J, with 10 bases between. Germline CDR1 and CDR2: LNHNV and YYDKDF (reference sequence). The CDR3 loop reads CATSRGGGLTDTQYF. The CDR3 DNA reads TGTGCCACCAGCAGAGGTGGGGGGCTCACAGATACGCAGTATTTT.

V usage is TRBV6-6 and J usage is TRBJ2-3; 9 bases are a match to TRBD2. V dropped 5 bases and J dropped 5; count of bases not matched to a gene: 8. The length of the CDR3 is 15 residues. Germline V CDR1 and CDR2: MNHNY, SVGAGI (reference sequence). CDR3 nucleotide sequence: TGTGCCAGCAGTCAGACCCTAGCGGGAAAAGATACGCAGTATTTT. This sequence encodes CASSQTLAGKDTQYF.

This clone was seen once. The chain couples TRBV5-1 to TRBJ2-7, with 8 positions matching TRBD1. Germline loops: CDR1 SGHRS, CDR2 YFSETQ. The CDR3 covers 16 residues. V gave up 0 bases and J gave up 0 bases; unmatched junction bases: 5. CDR3 nucleotide sequence: TGCGCCAGCAGCTTGGTTGGGACAGGAAGCTCCTACGAGCAGTACTTC. This encodes CASSLVGTGSSYEQYF.

This clone turned up a few times. CDR3 nucleotides: TGCGCCAGCAGCCAACCGGGCAGGGTCGGTGGAAACACCATATATTTT. Its protein product is CASSQPGRVGGNTIYF. This rearrangement joins TRBV4-1 to TRBJ1-3; perhaps TRBD1 as D (5 bases). V was shortened by 2 bases and J by 3 bases, with 14 bases between the two germline ends. Germline CDR1 and CDR2: MGHRA and YSYEKL. The CDR3 covers 16 residues.

The genes are TRBV7-2 and TRBJ1-1; no reliable D call. Trimming took off 5 bases at V and 1 base at J, with 11 bases between the two ends. CDR3 size: 14 residues. Germline V CDR1 and CDR2: SGHTA, FQGNSA. This CDR3 reads CASSPGWGNTEAFF. The CDR3, as DNA: TGTGCCAGCAGCCCAGGTTGGGGGAACACTGAAGCTTTCTTT.

The genes are TRBV24-1 and TRBJ2-5, with D perhaps matching TRBD1 or TRBD2 (5 bases each). In germline, CDR1 is KGHDR, CDR2 SFDVKD. The CDR3 has 15 amino acids. V dropped 0 bases and J dropped 5 bases, with 12 bases sitting between them. DNA of the CDR3: TGTGCCACCAGTGATTTGCATGGGACGACGGAGACCCAGTACTTC. Amino acids: CATSDLHGTTETQYF.

CDR3 nucleotides: TGTGCCAGCACCCCTCAGGGGCCGTCCTACGAGCAGTACTTC. It is translated as CASTPQGPSYEQYF. V gene TRBV2 combines with J gene TRBJ2-7; a possible D gene is TRBD1 (6 bases). The germline V gene encodes CDR1 SNHLY and CDR2 FYNNEI. The CDR3 covers 14 residues. The V end lost 7 bases, the J end lost 1 base, and 14 bases lay between the germline ends.

This clone was seen just once. The V gene is TRBV3-1 (or the pseudogene TRBV3-2), the J gene TRBJ1-2; tentative D call: TRBD1 (6 bases). Trimming took off 1 base at V and 4 bases at J, with 10 bases between the two ends. This CDR3 has 14 residues. The germline CDR1 and CDR2 sequences are LGHDT and YNNKEL (reference sequence). The CDR3 DNA reads as TGTGCCAGCAGCCAAGGGGGGCTGGCCTATGGCTACACCTTC. It yields the protein CASSQGGLAYGYTF.

The J gene is TRBJ2-1, the V gene TRBV7-3; no clear D. This CDR3 comprises 13 residues. Germline CDR1 SGHTA, CDR2 FQGTGA. The V and J ends lost 4 bases and 5 bases respectively, with 9 bases between them. The CDR3 DNA is TGTGCCAGCAGCTCCCTCGGTCACAATGAGCAGTTCTTC. Residues: CASSSLGHNEQFF.

The gene calls are TRBV6-5 and TRBJ1-1; unclear D gene. The CDR3 runs 15 residues. Germline CDR1 MNHEY, CDR2 SVGAGI. V lost 7 bases and J lost 3, with 18 bases in between. The CDR3 here is CASKWEVMFDTEAFF. The CDR3 coding sequence is TGTGCCAGCAAATGGGAAGTGATGTTTGACACTGAAGCTTTCTTT.

This clone was seen a handful of times. The chain has TRBV3-1 (or the pseudogene TRBV3-2) and TRBJ1-2; the D is unclear. The CDR3 is 14 residues long. Germline CDR1 is LGHDT and CDR2 is YNNKEL (reference sequence). Trimming took off 4 bases at V and 2 bases at J, with 11 bases between the two ends. The CDR3 DNA sequence: TGTGCCAGCAGCCGGGGAGATACCAACTATGGCTACACCTTC. Protein: CASSRGDTNYGYTF.

CDR3 in DNA: TGTGCCAGCAGCTTAGCAACCGGGACTAGCGGGTACTCCTACAATGAGCAGTTCTTC. Its translation is CASSLATGTSGYSYNEQFF. The genes are TRBV11-2 and TRBJ2-1, with TRBD2 matching 12 bases. Germline CDR1 and CDR2: SGHAT and FQNNGV. The V gene end was trimmed by 1 base and the J gene end by 0 bases; junction bases not matched to a gene: 7. The length of the CDR3 is 19 residues. Full variable domain (rest looked up from reference TRBV11-2 and TRBJ2-1): EAGVAQSPRYKIIEKRQSVAFWCNPISGHATLYWYQQILGQGPKLLIQFQNNGVVDDSQLPKDRFSAERLKGVDSTLKIQPAKLEDSAVYLCASSLATGTSGYSYNEQFFGPGTRLTVL.

Note on this clone: One junction end does not reproduce the germline sequence, and a read error may be involved. The chain links TRBV6-5 to TRBJ1-1, with D possibly TRBD1 on 6 matching bases. The CDR3 contains 12 residues. Germline assignment: CDR1 MNHEY and CDR2 SVGAGI. CDR3 coding DNA: TGCCGCCTAAACCAGGGGTTGCATGAAGCTTTCTTT. Translated, it gives CRLNQGLHEAFF.

The chain carries TRBV3-1 (or the pseudogene TRBV3-2) and TRBJ1-1; no clear D. Germline V gene sequence: CDR1 LGHDT, CDR2 YNNKEL (reference sequence). Trimming removed 1 base from V and 11 bases from J, with 14 bases in between. The CDR3 length is 13 residues. The CDR3 here is CASSQGLEGQAFF. CDR3 DNA sequence: TGTGCCAGCAGCCAAGGTTTGGAAGGTCAGGCTTTCTTT.

The rearrangement links TRBV5-4 to TRBJ2-1; 7 bases agree with TRBD2. Germline-derived CDR1 and CDR2 are SGHNT and YYREEE (reference sequence). The V and J ends lost 4 bases and 9 bases, in that order; junction bases with no gene match: 13. The CDR3 loop spans 15 amino acids. CDR3 sequence (DNA): TGTGCCAGCAGCCCCGGACTAGGATCAAGGATTGAGCAGTTCTTC. Encoded protein: CASSPGLGSRIEQFF.

The gene calls are TRBV6-5 and TRBJ2-4; no clear D. The CDR3 extends over 16 amino acids. Germline V lookup: CDR1 MNHEY, CDR2 SVGAGI. Trimming cost V 2 bases and J 4 bases, with 15 bases left between them. CDR3 amino acids: CASSYASVSPKNIQYF. The CDR3 bases are TGTGCCAGCAGTTACGCCAGCGTCAGCCCTAAAAACATTCAGTACTTC.

CDR3 loop: CASSLARGSNTEAFF. As DNA, the CDR3 is TGCGCCAGCAGCTTGGCCAGGGGCTCGAACACTGAAGCTTTCTTT. The chain links TRBV5-1 to TRBJ1-1; weak D call: TRBD1 (6 bases). The CDR3 spans 15 residues. Germline V CDR1 and CDR2: SGHRS, YFSETQ. Trimming stripped 0 bases from V and 1 base from J, with 10 bases between.

V gene TRBV6-2 or TRBV6-3 combines with J gene TRBJ2-7; 7 bases align to TRBD2. CDR1 MNHEY and CDR2 SVGEGT come from the germline V gene. The CDR3 runs to 18 residues. Trimming cost V 2 bases and J 0 bases; bases outside gene matches: 13. CDR3: CASSYLGGDAHSSYEQYF. DNA of the CDR3: TGTGCCAGCAGTTACCTTGGGGGGGACGCTCACAGCTCCTACGAGCAGTACTTC.

The rearrangement uses TRBV9 and TRBJ2-3; D not resolved. With 1 base removed from V and 4 bases from J, the gap between germline ends came to 13 bases. Germline V gene data show CDR1 as SGDLS and CDR2 as YYNGEE. The CDR3 extends over 15 amino acids. The CDR3, as DNA: TGTGCCAGCAGCGTAAACGGGTTTAGTGCAGATACGCAGTATTTT. Translation gives CASSVNGFSADTQYF. The full variable domain, with the rest looked up from reference TRBV9 and TRBJ2-3, is DSGVTQTPKHLITATGQRVTLRCSPRSGDLSVYWYQQSLDQGLQFLIQYYNGEERAKGNILERFSAQQFPDLHSELNLSSLELGDSALYFCASSVNGFSADTQYFGPGTRLTVL.

The V and J genes are TRBV6-5 and TRBJ1-4, with D unresolved. Trimming shortened V by 0 bases and J by 8 bases, and 16 bases separated the two germline ends. Germline V gene lookup returns CDR1 MNHEY and CDR2 SVGAGI. This CDR3 contains 16 residues. CDR3 bases: TGTGCCAGCAGTTACTCGAAGGGAGCCTCGAGAGAAAAACTGTTTTTT. Protein sequence: CASSYSKGASREKLFF.

The V and J genes are TRBV18 and TRBJ2-1; TRBD2 is a possible D gene (5 bases). Trimming stripped 3 bases from V and 1 base from J, with 10 bases between. The CDR3 is 15 residues long. CDR1 and CDR2 from the germline V gene are KGHSH and LQKENI. DNA of the CDR3: TGTGCCAGCTCACCGGACTTGAGTTCCTACAATGAGCAGTTCTTC. Protein sequence: CASSPDLSSYNEQFF.